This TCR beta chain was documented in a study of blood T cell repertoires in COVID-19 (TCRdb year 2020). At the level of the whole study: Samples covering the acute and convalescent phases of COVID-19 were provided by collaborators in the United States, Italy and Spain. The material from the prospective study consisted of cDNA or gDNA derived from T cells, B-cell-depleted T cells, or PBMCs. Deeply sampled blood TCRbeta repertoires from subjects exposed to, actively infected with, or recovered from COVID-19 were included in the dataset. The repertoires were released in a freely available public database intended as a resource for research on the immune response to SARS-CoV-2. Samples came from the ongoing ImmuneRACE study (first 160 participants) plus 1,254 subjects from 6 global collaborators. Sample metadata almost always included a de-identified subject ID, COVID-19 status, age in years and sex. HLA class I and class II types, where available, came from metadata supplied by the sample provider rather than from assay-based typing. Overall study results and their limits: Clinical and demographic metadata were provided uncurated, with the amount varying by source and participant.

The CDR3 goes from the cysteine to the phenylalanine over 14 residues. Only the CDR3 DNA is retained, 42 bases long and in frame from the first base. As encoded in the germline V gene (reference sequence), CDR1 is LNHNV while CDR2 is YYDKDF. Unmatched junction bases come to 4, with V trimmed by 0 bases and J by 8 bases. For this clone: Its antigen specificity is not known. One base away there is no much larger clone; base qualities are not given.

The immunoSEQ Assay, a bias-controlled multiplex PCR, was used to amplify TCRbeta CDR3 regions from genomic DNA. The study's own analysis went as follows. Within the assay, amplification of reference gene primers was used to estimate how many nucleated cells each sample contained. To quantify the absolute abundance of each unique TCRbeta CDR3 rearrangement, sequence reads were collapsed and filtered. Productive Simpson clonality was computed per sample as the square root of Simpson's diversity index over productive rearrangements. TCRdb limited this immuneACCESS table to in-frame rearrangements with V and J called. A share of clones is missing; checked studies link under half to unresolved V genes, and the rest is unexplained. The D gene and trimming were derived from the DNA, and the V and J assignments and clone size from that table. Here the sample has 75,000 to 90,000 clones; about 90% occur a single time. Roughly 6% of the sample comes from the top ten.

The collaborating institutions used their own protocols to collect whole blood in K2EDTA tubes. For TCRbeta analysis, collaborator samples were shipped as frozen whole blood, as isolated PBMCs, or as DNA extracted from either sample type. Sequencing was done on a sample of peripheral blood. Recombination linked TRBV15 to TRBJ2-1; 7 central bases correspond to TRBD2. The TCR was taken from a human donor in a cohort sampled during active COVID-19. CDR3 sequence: CATSRDAAGDEQFF. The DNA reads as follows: TGTGCCACCAGCAGAGATGCCGCGGGGGATGAGCAGTTCTTC.